The clone carrying this T cell receptor beta chain was found a few times. What it binds is not known. These data come from a study of T-cell memory formation after mild COVID-19. Whole-study findings and limits: Second-wave clones reaching peak frequency on day 37 lacked confirmed SARS-CoV-2 specificity.

Sample barcodes and UMIs were carried by the TCR alpha and TCR beta cDNA libraries that 5'RACE generated with constant-segment primers. TCRdb used MiXCR to reprocess the 5' RACE reads, holding one entry per CDR3 protein. This sample has about 350,000 distinct CDR3 sequences, with about 13% found just once. CDR3 length: 15 residues. Germline trimming cut 5 bases from V and 0 bases from J; bases unmatched to any gene: 3. Germline CDR1 LGHNA, CDR2 YSLEER. V is TRBV4-3 and J is TRBJ2-1; 8 bases fit TRBD2. Sequenced: PBMCs or a T cell subset sorted from them (not recorded which). The TCR originated in a young man who had mild COVID-19 (a few samples of this study predate the infection). Cell type and time point are not known. The CDR3 bases are TGCGCCAGCAGCGGCGGGACTAGCTCCTACAATGAGCAGTTCTTC. It translates to CASSGGTSSYNEQFF.